This TCR beta chain was documented in a study of memory CD4+ T cells and cytomegalovirus serostatus. Single viable CD3+CD4+CD8-CD45RO+ cells were sorted as the memory CD4+ T cells. The table came from immunoSEQ multiplex PCR; TCRdb's copy has only in-frame clones and leaves some out. The table lists around 50,000 clones, 60% to 80% of them singletons, with about 0.7% in the top ten. As to this clone: Its antigen remains unidentified.

The study, taken as a whole, reports: The CMV-associated TCR signature appears largely within the CD4+ memory repertoire.

Trimming left V 6 bases short and J 10 bases short, with 13 bases between. The CDR3 length is 11 residues. CDR1 is SQVTM and CDR2 is ANQGSEA in the germline V gene. The TCR was taken from an adult in good health and CMV-seronegative. The chain joins TRBV29-1 to TRBJ2-1, with a possible D match to TRBD2 (5 bases). The sample consisted of memory CD4+ T cells from blood. The CDR3 DNA reads as TGCAGCGTAGAGAGCCCGGGGGAGCAGTTCTTC. Its protein is CSVESPGEQFF.